One and the same sample provided the 25 T cell receptor beta chains below, sequenced in a study of shared clonotypes between healthy human individuals. This table comes from immunoSEQ multiplex PCR, and its TCRdb copy is limited to in-frame clones, with some not included. The table has hundreds of thousands of clones, about three quarters seen once. Sequenced input: memory CD4+ T cells sorted from blood. Documented subset: CD45RA-negative fraction. Source of these receptors: a woman aged 25 to 39 in good health.

The chain employs TRBV5-1 and TRBJ2-1; D is unresolved. The CDR3 is made up of 15 amino acids. Trimming shortened V by 1 base and J by 0 bases, and 8 bases separated the two germline ends. Per the germline V gene, CDR1 is SGHRS and CDR2 is YFSETQ. The CDR3 here is CASSLQRPSYNEQFF. CDR3 in DNA: TGCGCCAGCAGCTTGCAGCGCCCCTCCTACAATGAGCAGTTCTTC. Supplemented by reference TRBV5-1 and TRBJ2-1, the full variable domain reads KAGVTQTPRYLIKTRGQQVTLSCSPISGHRSVSWYQQTPGQGLQFLFEYFSETQRNKGNFPGRFSGRQFSNSRSEMNVSTLELGDSALYLCASSLQRPSYNEQFFGPGTRLTVL.

The chain joins TRBV6-1 to TRBJ2-7; 8 nucleotides agree with TRBD1. The CDR3 loop spans 15 amino acids. Germline V gene data show CDR1 as MNHNS and CDR2 as SASEGT. V lost 6 bases, J lost 2 bases, and 9 bases stayed unmatched. CDR3 nucleotides: TGTGCCAGCAGGCAGGGGGCAGGGGCTACCTACGAGCAGTACTTC. It encodes CASRQGAGATYEQYF.

The chain joins TRBV30 to TRBJ1-6; D call uncertain. CDR3 length equals 13 residues. The V end lost 8 bases, the J end lost 6 bases, and 14 bases lay between the germline ends. CDR1 and CDR2 (germline): GTSNPN, SVGIG (reference sequence). CDR3 coding DNA: TGTGCCGTCCGGACGGGGAGTAATTCACCCCTCCACTTT. Translation gives CAVRTGSNSPLHF.

This clone showed up many times. The chain employs TRBV29-1 and TRBJ2-3; TRBD2 aligns across 7 bases. The CDR3 sequence is 14 residues long. Germline CDR1 and CDR2: SQVTM and ANQGSEA. The ends lost 6 bases at V and 2 bases at J; junction bases unmatched: 8. CDR3 region: CSVEPSGTTDTQYF. The DNA for the CDR3 is TGCAGCGTCGAACCTAGCGGTACCACAGATACGCAGTATTTT.

V usage is TRBV2 and J usage is TRBJ2-2, with 10 bases aligning to TRBD2. The V segment lost 5 bases and the J segment 6 bases; nucleotides outside the gene matches: 6. This CDR3 is 15 amino acids long. Germline V gene lookup returns CDR1 SNHLY and CDR2 FYNNEI. In DNA form, the CDR3 reads TGTGCCAGCAGTTTGCTAGCGGGAGTACCCGGGGAGCTGTTTTTT. The encoded protein is CASSLLAGVPGELFF. Together with reference TRBV2 and TRBJ2-2, the CDR3 gives the full variable domain: EPEVTQTPSHQVTQMGQEVILRCVPISNHLYFYWYRQILGQKVEFLVSFYNNEISEKSEIFDDQFSVERPDGSNFTLKIRSTKLEDSAMYFCASSLLAGVPGELFFGEGSRLTVL.

The V call is TRBV5-1, the J call TRBJ2-3; unclear D gene. The CDR3 is made up of 14 amino acids. Germline loops: CDR1 SGHRS, CDR2 YFSETQ. Trimming took 1 base from V and 4 from J, leaving 10 bases between them. CDR3 sequence (DNA): TGCGCCAGCAGCTTGACGCCCTGGGCAGATACGCAGTATTTT. It codes for CASSLTPWADTQYF.

The rearrangement joins TRBV5-1 to TRBJ2-5; 10 nucleotides agree with TRBD2. The V gene end was trimmed by 1 base and the J gene end by 7 bases; junction bases not matched to a gene: 7. This CDR3 contains 15 residues. Germline assignment: CDR1 SGHRS and CDR2 YFSETQ. DNA for the CDR3: TGCGCCAGCAGCTTGTCAGCGGGAGGGCTCGGGACCCAGTACTTC. Amino acids: CASSLSAGGLGTQYF. Using reference TRBV5-1 and TRBJ2-5 for the parts outside the CDR3, the full variable domain is KAGVTQTPRYLIKTRGQQVTLSCSPISGHRSVSWYQQTPGQGLQFLFEYFSETQRNKGNFPGRFSGRQFSNSRSEMNVSTLELGDSALYLCASSLSAGGLGTQYFGPGTRLLVL.

Comments on this clone: This could be a read error, since a much larger clone is one nucleotide away. The same CDR3 is also encoded by other DNA sequences in this sample. V gene TRBV28 combines with J gene TRBJ2-6; D is unclear. The CDR3 runs 15 residues. Germline values: CDR1 MDHEN, CDR2 SYDVKM. Trimming removed 3 bases from V and 0 bases from J, with 6 bases in between. The CDR3, as DNA: TGTGCCAGCAGTTTGGTAGGCTCTGGGGCCAACGTCCTGACTTTC. Its translation is CASSLVGSGANVLTF.

The chain uses TRBV7-9 and TRBJ1-2; TRBD1 might be the D (5 bases). The germline V and J ends were trimmed by 5 bases and 1 base, with 11 bases remaining between them. The CDR3 covers 14 residues. CDR1 is SEHNR and CDR2 is FQNEAQ in the germline V gene (reference sequence). The CDR3 reads CASSPGPLNYGYTF. The CDR3 DNA is TGTGCCAGCAGCCCAGGGCCCCTTAACTATGGCTACACCTTC.

V gene TRBV5-1 combines with J gene TRBJ1-4; 9 nucleotides align to TRBD1. CDR3 length equals 14 residues. The ends lost 5 bases at V and 8 bases at J; junction bases unmatched: 7. Germline CDR1 and CDR2: SGHRS and YFSETQ. CDR3 bases: TGCGCCAGCAGGCGGACAGGGGTTGGAGAAAAACTGTTTTTT. Its protein product is CASRRTGVGEKLFF.

The chain recombines TRBV5-1 with TRBJ2-6, with 11 bases identical to TRBD1. The CDR3 contains 19 residues. V dropped 4 bases and J dropped 0; count of bases not matched to a gene: 9. CDR1 SGHRS and CDR2 YFSETQ come from the germline V gene. CDR3 DNA sequence: TGCGCCAGCAGCCCCTGGGGGGGACAGGGGGTCTCTGGGGCCAACGTCCTGACTTTC. This encodes CASSPWGGQGVSGANVLTF.

V gene TRBV6-5 combines with J gene TRBJ1-1; D possibly corresponds to TRBD1 (6 bases). Germline V CDR1 and CDR2: MNHEY, SVGAGI. Trimming took 4 bases from V and 3 from J, leaving 18 bases between them. The CDR3 runs to 16 residues. CDR3 sequence: CASSSAVGGGYTEAFF. DNA of the CDR3: TGTGCCAGCAGTTCAGCGGTGGGGGGCGGTTACACTGAAGCTTTCTTT.

The chain combines TRBV28 with TRBJ1-3; the D is unclear. This CDR3 contains 14 residues. Germline V CDR1 and CDR2: MDHEN, SYDVKM. The germline V and J ends were trimmed by 1 base and 3 bases, with 7 bases remaining between them. CDR3 region: CASSLLGIGNTIYF. The CDR3 DNA reads as TGTGCCAGCAGTTTATTAGGGATTGGAAACACCATATATTTT.

There are a few counts of this clone. CDR3 coding DNA: TGTGCCAGCAGTTTATCACCCCATCAGCCCCAGCATTTT. Translating gives CASSLSPHQPQHF. This sequence joins TRBV27 and TRBJ1-5; D is undetermined. The CDR3 is made up of 13 amino acids. Trimming took 0 bases from V and 5 from J, leaving 5 bases between them. From germline, CDR1 is MNHEY and CDR2 SMNVEV (reference sequence).

This chain joins TRBV2 and TRBJ2-7; 9 nucleotides align to TRBD1. The CDR3 runs 13 residues. The J segment lost 3 bases and the V segment lost 4 bases, leaving 1 base of the junction unmatched. Germline V lookup: CDR1 SNHLY, CDR2 FYNNEI. The CDR3: CASSGTGVYEQYF. In DNA, the CDR3 is TGTGCCAGCAGTGGGACAGGGGTCTACGAGCAGTACTTC.

This clone is a singleton in its sample. The chain combines TRBV18 with TRBJ1-2, with D uncertain. The CDR3 loop spans 15 amino acids. Between the trimmed V and J ends, which lost 4 bases and 4 bases, there was a span of 16 bases. Germline lookup yields CDR1 KGHSH and CDR2 LQKENI. The CDR3 sequence: CASSRAQTEPYGYTF. The CDR3 nucleotides are TGTGCCAGCTCACGCGCTCAGACGGAACCCTATGGCTACACCTTC.

V and J are TRBV10-3 and TRBJ2-1; 13 bases are shared with TRBD2. CDR3 size: 16 residues. The junction had 7 bases not matched to a gene; V was cut back by 2 bases and J by 9 bases. Germline V gene sequence: CDR1 ENHRY, CDR2 SYGVKD. The CDR3 here is CAISEPVLAGGSEQFF. The CDR3 DNA reads as TGTGCCATCAGTGAGCCGGTACTAGCGGGAGGGAGTGAGCAGTTCTTC.

Points on this clone: The same CDR3 arises from other DNA sequences in this sample as well. The chain recombines TRBV18 with TRBJ2-1, with D perhaps being TRBD1 or TRBD2 (5 bases each). The CDR3 runs to 11 residues. Per the germline V gene, CDR1 is KGHSH and CDR2 is LQKENI. Trimming removed 5 bases from V and 6 bases from J, with 5 bases in between. In DNA form, the CDR3 reads TGTGCCAGCTCAGGGGGCAATGAGCAGTTCTTC. Translating gives CASSGGNEQFF.

Comment on this clone: At one of its ends the junction is not consistent with the germline gene, which may arise from a read error. The chain carries TRBV6-4 and TRBJ1-2, with 7 bases lining up with TRBD1. The CDR3 runs to 13 residues. Germline CDR1 and CDR2: MRHNA and SNTAGT. For the CDR3, the DNA is TGTGCCAGCAGTGAGATTTCCGGGACAGCCCGCAACTTC. Its translation is CASSEISGTARNF.

This clone was recorded many times. The chain couples TRBV7-9 to TRBJ2-6; no clear D gene. Trimming removed 1 base from V and 3 bases from J, with 1 base in between. The germline CDR1 and CDR2 sequences are SEHNR and FQNEAQ (reference sequence). This CDR3 contains 13 residues. CDR3 loop: CASSLGGANVLTF. The CDR3 coding sequence is TGTGCCAGCAGCTTAGGTGGGGCCAACGTCCTGACTTTC.

This chain joins TRBV19 and TRBJ2-3, with 9 bases lining up with TRBD2. Germline loops: CDR1 LNHDA, CDR2 SQIVND (reference sequence). This CDR3 spans 15 amino acids. The trim removed 5 bases at V and 5 bases at J, leaving 8 bases unmatched. The CDR3, as DNA: TGTGCCAGTAGTCTCGGCCTAGCGGGACGAGATACGCAGTATTTT. It codes for CASSLGLAGRDTQYF.

This rearrangement joins TRBV6-5 to TRBJ2-1; D may be TRBD2 (6 bases). The CDR3 is 15 amino acids. From germline, CDR1 is MNHEY and CDR2 SVGAGI. V was pared by 0 bases and J by 5 bases, with 11 bases between. The CDR3 loop is CASSYSWVADNEQFF. DNA of the CDR3: TGTGCCAGCAGTTACTCGTGGGTAGCGGACAATGAGCAGTTCTTC.

V is TRBV7-2 and J is TRBJ1-5; D is undetermined. V gave up 1 base and J gave up 5 bases, with 15 bases separating them. The V gene's germline CDR1 is SGHTA and CDR2 FQGNSA. The CDR3 has 16 amino acids. The CDR3: CASSLGVLLFHQPQHF. CDR3 nucleotide sequence: TGTGCCAGCAGCTTAGGCGTCCTCTTATTTCATCAGCCCCAGCATTTT.

Of note for this clone: Other nucleotide sequences from this sample produce the same CDR3. The chain joins TRBV29-1 to TRBJ2-7, with D unresolved. Per germline, CDR1 SQVTM and CDR2 ANQGSEA. V gave up 4 bases and J gave up 0 bases, with 7 bases separating them. The length of the CDR3 is 12 residues. CDR3 DNA: TGCAGCGTTGTGGTCAGCTCCTACGAGCAGTACTTC. Translating it yields CSVVVSSYEQYF.

The J gene is TRBJ2-7, the V gene TRBV28; no definite D call. The CDR3 totals 13 residues. V lost 7 bases to trimming and J lost 2 bases, with 12 bases between them. Per germline, CDR1 MDHEN and CDR2 SYDVKM. The CDR3 loop is CASKPGQTYEQYF. DNA for the CDR3: TGTGCCAGCAAGCCCGGGCAAACCTACGAGCAGTACTTC.